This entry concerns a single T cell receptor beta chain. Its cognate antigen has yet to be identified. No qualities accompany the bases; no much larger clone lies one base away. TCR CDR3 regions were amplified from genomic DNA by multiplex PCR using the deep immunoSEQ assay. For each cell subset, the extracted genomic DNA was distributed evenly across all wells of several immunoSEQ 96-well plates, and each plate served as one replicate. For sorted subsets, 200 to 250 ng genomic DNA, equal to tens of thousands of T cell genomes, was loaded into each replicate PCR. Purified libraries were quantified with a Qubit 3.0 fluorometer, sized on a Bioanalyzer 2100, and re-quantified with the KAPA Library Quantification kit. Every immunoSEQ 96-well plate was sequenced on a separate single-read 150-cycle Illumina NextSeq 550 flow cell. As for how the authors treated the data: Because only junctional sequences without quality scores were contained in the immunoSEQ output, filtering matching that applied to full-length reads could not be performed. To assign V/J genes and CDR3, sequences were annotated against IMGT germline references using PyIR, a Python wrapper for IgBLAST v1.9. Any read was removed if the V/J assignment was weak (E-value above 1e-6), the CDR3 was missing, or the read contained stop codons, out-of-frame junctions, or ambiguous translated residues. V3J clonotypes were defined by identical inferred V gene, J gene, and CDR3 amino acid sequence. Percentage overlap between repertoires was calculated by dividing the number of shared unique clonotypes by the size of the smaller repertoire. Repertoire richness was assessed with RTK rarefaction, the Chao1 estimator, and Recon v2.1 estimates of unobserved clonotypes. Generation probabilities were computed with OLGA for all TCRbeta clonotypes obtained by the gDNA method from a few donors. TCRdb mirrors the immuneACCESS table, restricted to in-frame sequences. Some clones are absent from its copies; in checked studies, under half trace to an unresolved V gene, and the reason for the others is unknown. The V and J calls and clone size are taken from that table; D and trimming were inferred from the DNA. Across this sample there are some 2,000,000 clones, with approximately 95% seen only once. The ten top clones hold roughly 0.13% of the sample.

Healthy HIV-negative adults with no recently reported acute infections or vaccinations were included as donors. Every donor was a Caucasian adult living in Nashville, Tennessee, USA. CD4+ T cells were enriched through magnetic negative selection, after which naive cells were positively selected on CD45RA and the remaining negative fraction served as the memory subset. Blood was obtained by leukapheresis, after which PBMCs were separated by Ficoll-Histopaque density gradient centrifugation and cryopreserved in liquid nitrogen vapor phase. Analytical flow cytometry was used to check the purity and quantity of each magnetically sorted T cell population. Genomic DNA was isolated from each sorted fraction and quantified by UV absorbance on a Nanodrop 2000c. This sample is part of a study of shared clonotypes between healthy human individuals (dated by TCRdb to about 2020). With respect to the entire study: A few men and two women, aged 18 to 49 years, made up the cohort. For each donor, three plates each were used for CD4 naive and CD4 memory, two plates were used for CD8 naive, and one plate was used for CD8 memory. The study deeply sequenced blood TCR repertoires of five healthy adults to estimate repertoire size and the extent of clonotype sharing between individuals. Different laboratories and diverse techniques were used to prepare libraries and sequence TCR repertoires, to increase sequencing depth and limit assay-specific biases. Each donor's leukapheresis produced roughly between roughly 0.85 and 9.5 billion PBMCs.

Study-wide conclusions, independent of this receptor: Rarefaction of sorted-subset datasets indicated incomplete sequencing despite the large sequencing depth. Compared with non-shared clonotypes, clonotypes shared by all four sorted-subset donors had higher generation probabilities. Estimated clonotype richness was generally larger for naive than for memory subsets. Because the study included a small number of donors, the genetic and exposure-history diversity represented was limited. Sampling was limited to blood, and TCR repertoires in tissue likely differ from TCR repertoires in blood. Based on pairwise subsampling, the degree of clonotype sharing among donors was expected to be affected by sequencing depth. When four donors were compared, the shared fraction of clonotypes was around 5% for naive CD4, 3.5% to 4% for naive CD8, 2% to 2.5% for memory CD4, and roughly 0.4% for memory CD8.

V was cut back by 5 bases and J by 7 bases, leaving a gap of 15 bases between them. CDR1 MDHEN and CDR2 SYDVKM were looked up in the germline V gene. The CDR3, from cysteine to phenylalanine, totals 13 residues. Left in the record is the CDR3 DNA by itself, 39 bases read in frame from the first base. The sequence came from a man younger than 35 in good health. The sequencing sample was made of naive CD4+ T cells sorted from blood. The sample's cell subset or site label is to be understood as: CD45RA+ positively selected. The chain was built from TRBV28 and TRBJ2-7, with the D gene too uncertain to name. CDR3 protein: CASSKPQGREQYF. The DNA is TGTGCCAGCAGTAAACCACAAGGTCGGGAGCAGTACTTC.